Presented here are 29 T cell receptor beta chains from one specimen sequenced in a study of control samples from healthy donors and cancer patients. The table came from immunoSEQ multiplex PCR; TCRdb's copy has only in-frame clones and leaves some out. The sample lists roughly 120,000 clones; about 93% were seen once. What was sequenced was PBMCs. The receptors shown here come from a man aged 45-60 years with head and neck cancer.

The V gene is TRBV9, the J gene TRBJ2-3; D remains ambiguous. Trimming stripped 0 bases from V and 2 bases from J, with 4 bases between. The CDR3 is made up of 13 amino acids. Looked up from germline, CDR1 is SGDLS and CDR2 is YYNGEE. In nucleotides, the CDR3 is TGTGCCAGCAGCGTAGTCGACACAGATACGCAGTATTTT. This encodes CASSVVDTDTQYF.

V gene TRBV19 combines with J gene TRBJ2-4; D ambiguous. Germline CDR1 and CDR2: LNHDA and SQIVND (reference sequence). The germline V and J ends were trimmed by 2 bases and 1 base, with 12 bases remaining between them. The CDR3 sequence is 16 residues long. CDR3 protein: CASSILRTEAKNIQYF. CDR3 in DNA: TGTGCCAGTAGTATACTTAGGACGGAGGCCAAAAACATTCAGTACTTC.

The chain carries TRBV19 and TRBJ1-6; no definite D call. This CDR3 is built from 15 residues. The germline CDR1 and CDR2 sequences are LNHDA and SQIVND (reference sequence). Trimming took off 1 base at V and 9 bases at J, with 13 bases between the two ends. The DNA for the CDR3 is TGTGCCAGTAGTATAGGACGGGCAAGAGCTTCACCCCTCCACTTT. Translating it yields CASSIGRARASPLHF.

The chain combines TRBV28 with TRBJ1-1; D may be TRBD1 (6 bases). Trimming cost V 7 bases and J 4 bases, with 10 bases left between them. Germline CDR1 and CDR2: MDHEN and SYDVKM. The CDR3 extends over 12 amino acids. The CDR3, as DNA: TGTGCCAGCAACATACAGGGCACTGAAGCTTTCTTT. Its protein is CASNIQGTEAFF.

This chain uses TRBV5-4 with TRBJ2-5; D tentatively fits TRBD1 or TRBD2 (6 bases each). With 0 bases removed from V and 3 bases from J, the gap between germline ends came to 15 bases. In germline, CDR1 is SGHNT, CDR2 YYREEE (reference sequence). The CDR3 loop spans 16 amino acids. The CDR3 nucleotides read TGTGCCAGCAGCTTGGGGCCCGGGGGCGACGAAGAGACCCAGTACTTC. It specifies CASSLGPGGDEETQYF.

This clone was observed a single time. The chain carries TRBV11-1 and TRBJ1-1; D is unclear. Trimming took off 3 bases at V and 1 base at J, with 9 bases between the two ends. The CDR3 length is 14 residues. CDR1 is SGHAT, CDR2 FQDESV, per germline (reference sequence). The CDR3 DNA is TGTGCCAGCAGCTTTACTCACTCGAACACTGAAGCTTTCTTT. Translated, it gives CASSFTHSNTEAFF.

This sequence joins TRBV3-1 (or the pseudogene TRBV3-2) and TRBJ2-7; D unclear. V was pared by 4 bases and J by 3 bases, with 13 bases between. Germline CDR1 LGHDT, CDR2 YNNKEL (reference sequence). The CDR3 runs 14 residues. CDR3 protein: CASSPRPGRYEQYF. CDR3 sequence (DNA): TGTGCCAGCAGCCCACGACCGGGCCGCTACGAGCAGTACTTC.

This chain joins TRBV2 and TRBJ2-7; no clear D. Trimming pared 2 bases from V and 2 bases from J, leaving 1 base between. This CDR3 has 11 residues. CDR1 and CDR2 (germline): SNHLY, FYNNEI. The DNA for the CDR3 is TGTGCCAGCAGTGAACCCTACGAGCAGTACTTC. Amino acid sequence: CASSEPYEQYF.

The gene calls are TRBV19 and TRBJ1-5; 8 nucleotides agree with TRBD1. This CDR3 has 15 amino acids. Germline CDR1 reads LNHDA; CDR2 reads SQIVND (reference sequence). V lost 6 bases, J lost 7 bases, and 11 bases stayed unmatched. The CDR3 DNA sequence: TGTGCCAGTAGATCGACAGGGGTTCTTATGCAGCCCCAGCATTTT. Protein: CASRSTGVLMQPQHF.

The CDR3 loop reads CASSRDYEQYF. In DNA form, the CDR3 reads TGTGCCAGCAGTCGAGACTACGAGCAGTACTTC. The chain recombines TRBV12-3 or TRBV12-4 with TRBJ2-7; no reliable D call. The CDR3 extends over 11 amino acids. Trimming stripped 5 bases from V and 3 bases from J, with 5 bases between.

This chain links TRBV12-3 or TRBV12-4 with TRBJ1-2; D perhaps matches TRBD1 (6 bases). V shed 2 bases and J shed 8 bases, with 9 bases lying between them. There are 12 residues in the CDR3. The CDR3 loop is CASSLPRGGYTF. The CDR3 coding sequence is TGTGCCAGCAGTTTACCCAGGGGAGGCTACACCTTC.

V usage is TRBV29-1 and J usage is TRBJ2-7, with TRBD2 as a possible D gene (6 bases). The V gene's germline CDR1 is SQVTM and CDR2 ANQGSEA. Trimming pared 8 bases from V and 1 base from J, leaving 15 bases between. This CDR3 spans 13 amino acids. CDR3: CSPPRGGSYEQYF. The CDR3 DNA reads TGCAGCCCACCCCGGGGAGGTTCCTACGAGCAGTACTTC.

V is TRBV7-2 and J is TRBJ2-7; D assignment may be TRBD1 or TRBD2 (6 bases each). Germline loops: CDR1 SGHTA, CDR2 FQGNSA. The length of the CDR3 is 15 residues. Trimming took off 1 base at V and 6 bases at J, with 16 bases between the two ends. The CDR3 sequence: CASSLGGAGEAEQYF. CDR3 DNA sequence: TGTGCCAGCAGCTTAGGGGGGGCAGGGGAGGCCGAGCAGTACTTC.

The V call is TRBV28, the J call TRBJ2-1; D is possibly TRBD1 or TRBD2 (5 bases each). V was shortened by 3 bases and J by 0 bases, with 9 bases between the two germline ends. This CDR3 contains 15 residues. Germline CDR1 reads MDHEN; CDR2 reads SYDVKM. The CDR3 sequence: CASSFEGTSYNEQFF. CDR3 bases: TGTGCCAGCAGTTTTGAGGGGACCTCCTACAATGAGCAGTTCTTC.

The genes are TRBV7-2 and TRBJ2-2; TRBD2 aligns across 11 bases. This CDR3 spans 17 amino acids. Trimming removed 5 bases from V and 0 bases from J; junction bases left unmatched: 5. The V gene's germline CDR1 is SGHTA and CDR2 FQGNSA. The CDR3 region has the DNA TGTGCCAGCAGCCCGTCGGGACTAGCGGCGAACACCGGGGAGCTGTTTTTT. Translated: CASSPSGLAANTGELFF.

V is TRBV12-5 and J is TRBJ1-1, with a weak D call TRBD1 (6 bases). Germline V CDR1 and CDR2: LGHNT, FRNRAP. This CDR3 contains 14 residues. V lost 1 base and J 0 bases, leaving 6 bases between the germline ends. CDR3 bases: TGTGCTAGTGGTTTGGCAGGGGTGAACACTGAAGCTTTCTTT. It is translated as CASGLAGVNTEAFF.

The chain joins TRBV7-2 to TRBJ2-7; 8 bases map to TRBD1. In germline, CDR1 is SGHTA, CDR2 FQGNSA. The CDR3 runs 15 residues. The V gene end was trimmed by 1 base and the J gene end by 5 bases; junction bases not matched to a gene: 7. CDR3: CASSLVRTGLDEQYF. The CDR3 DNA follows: TGTGCCAGCAGCTTAGTGCGGACAGGGTTGGACGAGCAGTACTTC.

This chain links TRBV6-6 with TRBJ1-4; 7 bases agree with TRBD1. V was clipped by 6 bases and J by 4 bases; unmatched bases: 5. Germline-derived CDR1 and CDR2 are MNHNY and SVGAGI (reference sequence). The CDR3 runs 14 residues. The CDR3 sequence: CASRGTAGNEKLFF. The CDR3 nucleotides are TGTGCCAGCAGGGGGACAGCTGGTAATGAAAAACTGTTTTTT.

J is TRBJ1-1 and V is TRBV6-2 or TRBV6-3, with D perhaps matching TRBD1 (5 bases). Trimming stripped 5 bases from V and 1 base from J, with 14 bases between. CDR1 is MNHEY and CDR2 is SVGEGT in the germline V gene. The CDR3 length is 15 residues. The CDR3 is CASSDHLGQNTEAFF. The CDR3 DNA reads TGTGCCAGCAGTGATCACCTCGGACAGAACACTGAAGCTTTCTTT.

DNA of the CDR3: TGTGCTAGTGGTTTGGTTCTTGGGTCGGGCACCGGGGAGCTGTTTTTT. It translates to CASGLVLGSGTGELFF. The chain recombines TRBV12-5 with TRBJ2-2; D is unclear. CDR3 length equals 16 residues. The ends were cut back, 0 bases at V and 4 bases at J, with 12 bases in the middle. Looked up from germline, CDR1 is LGHNT and CDR2 is FRNRAP.

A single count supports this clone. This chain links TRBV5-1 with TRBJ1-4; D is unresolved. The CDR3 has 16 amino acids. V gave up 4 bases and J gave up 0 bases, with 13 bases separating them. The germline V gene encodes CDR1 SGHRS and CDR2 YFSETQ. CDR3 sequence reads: CASSPAGESTNEKLFF. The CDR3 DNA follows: TGCGCCAGCAGCCCCGCTGGGGAGTCAACTAATGAAAAACTGTTTTTT.

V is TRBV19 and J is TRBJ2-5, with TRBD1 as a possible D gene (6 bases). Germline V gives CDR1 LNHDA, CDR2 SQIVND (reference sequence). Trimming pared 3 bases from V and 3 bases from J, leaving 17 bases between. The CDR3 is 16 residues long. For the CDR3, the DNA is TGTGCCAGTAGTATCCCCGGACAGATTAAGAAAGAGACCCAGTACTTC. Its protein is CASSIPGQIKKETQYF.

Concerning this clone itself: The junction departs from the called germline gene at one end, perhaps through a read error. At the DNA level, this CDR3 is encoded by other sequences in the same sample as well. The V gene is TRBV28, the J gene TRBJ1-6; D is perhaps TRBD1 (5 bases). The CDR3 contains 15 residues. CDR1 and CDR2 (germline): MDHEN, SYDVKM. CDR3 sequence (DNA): TGTGCCAGCGGAAGCGCGGGACGGATCAATTCACCTCTCCACTTT. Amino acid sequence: CASGSAGRINSPLHF. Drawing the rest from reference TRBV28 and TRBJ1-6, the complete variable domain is DVKVTQSSRYLVKRTGEKVFLECVQDMDHENMFWYRQDPGLGLRLIYFSYDVKMKEKGDIPEGYSVSREKKERFSLILESASTNQTSMYLCASGSAGRINSPLHFGNGTRLTVT.

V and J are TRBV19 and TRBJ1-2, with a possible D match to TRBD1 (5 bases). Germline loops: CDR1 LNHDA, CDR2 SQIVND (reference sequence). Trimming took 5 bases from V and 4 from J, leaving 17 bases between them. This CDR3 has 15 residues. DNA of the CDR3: TGTGCCAGTAGTCCAACACCCAGGGTGAGCTATGGCTACACCTTC. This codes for CASSPTPRVSYGYTF.

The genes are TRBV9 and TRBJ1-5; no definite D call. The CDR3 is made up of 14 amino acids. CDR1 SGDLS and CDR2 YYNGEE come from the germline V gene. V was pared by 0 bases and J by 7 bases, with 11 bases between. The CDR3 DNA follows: TGTGCCAGCAGCGTAGACCCGGGAATGCAGCCCCAGCATTTT. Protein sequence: CASSVDPGMQPQHF.

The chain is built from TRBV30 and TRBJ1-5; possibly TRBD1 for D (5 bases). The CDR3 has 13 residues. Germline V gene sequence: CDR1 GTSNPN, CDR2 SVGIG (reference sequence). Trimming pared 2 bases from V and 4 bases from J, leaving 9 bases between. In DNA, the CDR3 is TGTGCCTGGAGTAGGGGATGGAATCAGCCCCAGCATTTT. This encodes CAWSRGWNQPQHF. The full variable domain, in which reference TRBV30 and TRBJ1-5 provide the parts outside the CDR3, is SQTIHQWPATLVQPVGSPLSLECTVEGTSNPNLYWYRQAAGRGLQLLFYSVGIGQISSEVPQNLSASRPQDRQFILSSKKLLLSDSGFYLCAWSRGWNQPQHFGDGTRLSIL.

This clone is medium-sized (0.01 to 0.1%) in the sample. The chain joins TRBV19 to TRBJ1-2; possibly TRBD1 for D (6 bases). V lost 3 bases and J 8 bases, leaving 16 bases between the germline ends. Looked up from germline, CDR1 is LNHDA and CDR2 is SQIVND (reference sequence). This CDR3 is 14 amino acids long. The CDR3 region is CASSIPSGVDGYTF. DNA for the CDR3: TGTGCCAGTAGTATCCCGTCAGGGGTAGACGGCTACACCTTC. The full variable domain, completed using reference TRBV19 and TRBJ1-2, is DGGITQSPKYLFRKEGQNVTLSCEQNLNHDAMYWYRQDPGQGLRLIYYSQIVNDFQKGDIAEGYSVSREKKESFPLTVTSAQKNPTAFYLCASSIPSGVDGYTFGSGTRLTVV.

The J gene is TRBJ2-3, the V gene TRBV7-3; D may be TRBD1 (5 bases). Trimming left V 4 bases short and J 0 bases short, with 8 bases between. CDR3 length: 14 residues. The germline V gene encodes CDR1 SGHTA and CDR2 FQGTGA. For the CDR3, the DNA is TGTGCCAGCAGCTCCGGACACAGCACAGATACGCAGTATTTT. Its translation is CASSSGHSTDTQYF.

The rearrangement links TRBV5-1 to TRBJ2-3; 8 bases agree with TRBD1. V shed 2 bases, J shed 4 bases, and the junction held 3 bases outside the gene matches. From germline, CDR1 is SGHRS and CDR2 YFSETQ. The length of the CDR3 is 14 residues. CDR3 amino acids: CASSLQGGPDTQYF. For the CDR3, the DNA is TGCGCCAGCAGCTTACAGGGGGGCCCAGATACGCAGTATTTT.